What follows are 25 T cell receptor beta chains derived from one specimen sequenced in a study of T cells after yellow fever vaccination. Each CDR3 protein is one row after TCRdb ran MiXCR on the 5' RACE reads. The top ten hold approximately 19% of the sample, which has around 310,000 distinct CDR3 sequences, about 8.7% seen once. This specimen consisted of PBMCs, obtained on the day of the first yellow fever vaccination. Receptor source: a man aged 18-30 years who received the YFV17D yellow fever vaccine.

V gene TRBV4-3 combines with J gene TRBJ1-2; 7 nucleotides agree with TRBD1. The V gene's germline CDR1 is LGHNA and CDR2 YSLEER. Unmatched junction bases numbered 15, after V lost 0 bases and J lost 5 bases. The CDR3 extends over 18 amino acids. The CDR3: CASSQDLVGGGASYGYTF. As DNA, the CDR3 is TGCGCCAGCAGCCAAGATCTCGTAGGAGGGGGCGCCTCGTATGGCTACACCTTC.

This clonotype was detected a few times. The chain carries TRBV7-2 and TRBJ1-1; 8 bases map to TRBD1. With 4 bases clipped from V and 1 base from J, the junction kept 5 bases outside the gene matches. The CDR3 extends over 15 amino acids. CDR1 SGHTA and CDR2 FQGNSA come from the germline V gene. The CDR3 DNA reads TGTGCCAGCAGCTGGCGGGACAGGAAGAACACTGAAGCTTTCTTT. This sequence encodes CASSWRDRKNTEAFF.

This clonotype was seen a handful of times. V usage is TRBV6-6 and J usage is TRBJ2-3, with TRBD2 matching 7 bases. In germline, CDR1 is MNHNY, CDR2 SVGAGI (reference sequence). CDR3 length equals 13 residues. Losses at the gene ends were 6 bases for V and 3 bases for J; bases not matched to a gene: 3. The CDR3 nucleotides read TGTGCCAGCAGCTGGACTAGAACAGATACGCAGTATTTT. It specifies CASSWTRTDTQYF.

This clonotype was seen at least ten times. The V and J genes are TRBV12-3 or TRBV12-4 and TRBJ2-5, with 10 bases fitting TRBD2. The CDR3 is 12 amino acids. V was clipped by 9 bases and J by 3 bases; unmatched bases: 1. The CDR3 coding sequence is TGTGCCAGAGGACTAGCGGAAGAGACCCAGTACTTC. This translates into CARGLAEETQYF.

This clonotype was detected a few times. In DNA, the CDR3 is TGTGCCAGCAGTTTGAGAAAGGGGTACGAGCAGTACTTC. This codes for CASSLRKGYEQYF. This rearrangement joins TRBV27 to TRBJ2-7; tentative D call: TRBD1 (5 bases). Germline V gene lookup returns CDR1 MNHEY and CDR2 SMNVEV (reference sequence). With 3 bases removed from V and 4 bases from J, the gap between germline ends came to 10 bases. The CDR3 sequence is 13 residues long.

A few counts support this clonotype. The rearrangement links TRBV12-3 or TRBV12-4 to TRBJ2-1; D might be TRBD2 (6 bases). The germline V and J ends were trimmed by 4 bases and 7 bases, with 11 bases remaining between them. The length of the CDR3 is 13 residues. CDR3 sequence: CASSWGVGNEQFF. CDR3 DNA: TGTGCCAGCAGTTGGGGGGTGGGAAATGAGCAGTTCTTC.

This clonotype was seen a handful of times. The chain couples TRBV7-2 to TRBJ1-5; D is undetermined. The CDR3 length is 13 residues. Trimming removed 5 bases from V and 5 bases from J, with 10 bases in between. CDR1 SGHTA and CDR2 FQGNSA come from the germline V gene. The CDR3 nucleotides read TGTGCCAGCAGCCTAGGCGTAGATCAGCCCCAGCATTTT. Translating it yields CASSLGVDQPQHF.

V gene TRBV3-1 combines with J gene TRBJ1-4; 8 bases are a match to TRBD1. J lost 7 bases, V lost 2 bases, and 6 bases had no gene match. Germline V gives CDR1 LGHDT, CDR2 YNNKEL (reference sequence). This CDR3 spans 15 amino acids. CDR3 sequence: CASSQRQGKTEKLFF. The CDR3 DNA reads as TGTGCCAGCAGCCAACGACAGGGGAAGACTGAAAAACTGTTTTTT.

This clonotype has only a few counts. The rearrangement links TRBV5-6 to TRBJ2-5, with D unresolved. The CDR3 covers 14 residues. The germline V and J ends were trimmed by 2 bases and 2 bases, with 10 bases remaining between them. Germline V CDR1 and CDR2: SGHDT, YYEEEE. The CDR3 sequence is CASSFGRPQETQYF. CDR3 nucleotides: TGTGCCAGCAGCTTTGGCAGACCTCAAGAGACCCAGTACTTC.

The J gene is TRBJ2-1, the V gene TRBV24-1; 9 bases are shared with TRBD1. Germline trimming cut 6 bases from V and 6 bases from J; bases unmatched to any gene: 2. Looked up from germline, CDR1 is KGHDR and CDR2 is SFDVKD. The CDR3 is made up of 13 amino acids. CDR3 nucleotides: TGTGCCACCAGTCCGGGACAGGGCAATGAGCAGTTCTTC. This translates into CATSPGQGNEQFF.

The rearrangement uses TRBV11-2 and TRBJ2-7; D possibly corresponds to TRBD1 (6 bases). This CDR3 comprises 16 residues. V lost 0 bases, J lost 3 bases, and 15 bases lay in between. Germline-derived CDR1 and CDR2 are SGHAT and FQNNGV. CDR3 in amino acids: CASSLDLAGANYEQYF. The CDR3 bases are TGTGCCAGCAGCTTAGATCTAGCAGGGGCCAACTACGAGCAGTACTTC.

The chain uses TRBV3-1 and TRBJ2-5, with TRBD1 identical over 7 bases. Germline V gives CDR1 LGHDT, CDR2 YNNKEL (reference sequence). The CDR3 is 14 residues long. Losses at the gene ends were 4 bases for V and 4 bases for J; bases not matched to a gene: 6. The CDR3 sequence: CASSRTTGRETQYF. The CDR3 DNA reads TGTGCCAGCAGCCGAACGACAGGGAGAGAGACCCAGTACTTC.

This clonotype has only a few counts. CDR3 sequence reads: CASSWDFNTGELFF. The DNA of the CDR3 is TGCGCCAGCAGCTGGGACTTTAACACCGGGGAGCTGTTTTTT. The J gene is TRBJ2-2, the V gene TRBV5-1; the D gene is possibly TRBD2 (6 bases). V was pared by 3 bases and J by 2 bases, with 8 bases between. The length of the CDR3 is 14 residues. Looked up from germline, CDR1 is SGHRS and CDR2 is YFSETQ.

This chain connects TRBV15 to TRBJ2-7, with D tentatively TRBD2 (6 bases). Germline V lookup: CDR1 LNHNV, CDR2 YYDKDF (reference sequence). Trimming took 1 base from V and 5 from J, leaving 9 bases between them. The CDR3 length is 13 residues. CDR3 nucleotide sequence: TGTGCCACCAGCAGAGCGCCGGGGGACGAGCAGTACTTC. It translates to CATSRAPGDEQYF.

This clonotype was recorded once. Because it lacks the conserved phenylalanine or tryptophan at the end, this CDR3 is likely a read error. The chain is built from TRBV5-1 and TRBJ1-4; tentative D call: TRBD1 (6 bases). The germline gives CDR1 SGHRS, CDR2 YFSETQ. The CDR3 runs 15 residues. V lost 4 bases and J lost 3, with 13 bases in between. Here the CDR3 DNA reads TGCGCCAGCAGCCCGGGGGGGCACTCTAATGAAAAACTGTTTTCT. It specifies CASSPGGHSNEKLFS.

The chain joins TRBV7-3 to TRBJ2-5; D possibly corresponds to TRBD2 (5 bases). The CDR3 totals 15 residues. The V and J ends lost 3 bases and 5 bases respectively, with 16 bases between them. In germline, CDR1 is SGHTA, CDR2 FQGTGA. The DNA for the CDR3 is TGTGCCAGCAGCTTGACTAATATAATCGGGGAGACCCAGTACTTC. Amino acid sequence: CASSLTNIIGETQYF.

This clonotype was seen more than once but under ten times. The gene calls are TRBV5-8 and TRBJ2-7; the D gene is possibly TRBD2 (5 bases). The germline V gene encodes CDR1 SGHTS and CDR2 YDEGEE. V lost 4 bases and J 7 bases, leaving 18 bases between the germline ends. The CDR3 has 14 amino acids. The CDR3 sequence: CASSLQVFGGEQYF. The CDR3 DNA reads as TGTGCCAGCAGCCTTCAGGTTTTCGGCGGGGAGCAGTACTTC. Full variable domain (outside the CDR3, taken from reference TRBV5-8 and TRBJ2-7): EAGVTQSPTHLIKTRGQQATLRCSPISGHTSVYWYQQALGLGLQFLLWYDEGEERNRGNFPPRFSGRQFPNYSSELNVNALELEDSALYLCASSLQVFGGEQYFGPGTRLTVT.

This clonotype was seen a handful of times. V gene TRBV6-4 combines with J gene TRBJ2-3, with 9 bases aligning to TRBD2. The CDR3 runs to 15 residues. The trim removed 0 bases at V and 4 bases at J, leaving 2 bases unmatched. CDR1 is MRHNA, CDR2 SNTAGT, per germline. DNA for the CDR3: TGTGCCAGCAGTGACTCAGGCGGGGGGGCAGATACGCAGTATTTT. Translating gives CASSDSGGGADTQYF.

This clonotype showed up just a few times. V usage is TRBV24-1 and J usage is TRBJ2-3; D is undetermined. Per the germline V gene, CDR1 is KGHDR and CDR2 is SFDVKD. The CDR3 is made up of 13 amino acids. Trimming took off 4 bases at V and 1 base at J, with 5 bases between the two ends. CDR3 DNA sequence: TGTGCCACCAGTGAATGGGGCACAGATACGCAGTATTTT. Translation: CATSEWGTDTQYF.

A note on this clonotype: Germline and junction disagree at one end, which may indicate a read error. The rearrangement links TRBV5-1 to TRBJ2-4; 9 nucleotides match TRBD2. Germline assignment: CDR1 SGHRS and CDR2 YFSETQ. This CDR3 comprises 15 residues. The CDR3 DNA is TGCGCCAGCAGCTTGGGGGGACTAGCCGAAAACATTCAGTACTTC. Protein sequence: CASSLGGLAENIQYF.

This clonotype came up many times. The chain employs TRBV4-3 and TRBJ1-6; the D is unclear. Germline V gene data show CDR1 as LGHNA and CDR2 as YSLEER. V lost 0 bases and J 7 bases, leaving 13 bases between the germline ends. The CDR3 loop spans 16 amino acids. CDR3 bases: TGCGCCAGCAGCCAAGAAGCCCGACATTACAATTCACCCCTCCACTTT. It yields the protein CASSQEARHYNSPLHF.

The table lists this clonotype with many counts. This rearrangement joins TRBV5-1 to TRBJ1-1; no reliable D call. V lost 0 bases to trimming and J lost 2 bases, with 2 bases between them. CDR3 size: 12 residues. Germline CDR1 is SGHRS and CDR2 is YFSETQ. CDR3: CASSLDNTEAFF. As DNA, the CDR3 is TGCGCCAGCAGCTTGGATAACACTGAAGCTTTCTTT.

This clonotype appeared a few times. J is TRBJ2-1 and V is TRBV2, with no clear D. Germline CDR1 reads SNHLY; CDR2 reads FYNNEI. This CDR3 is built from 14 residues. With 5 bases removed from V and 6 bases from J, the gap between germline ends came to 14 bases. The CDR3 region is CASSFRTPGNEQFF. In DNA, the CDR3 is TGTGCCAGCAGTTTTCGCACCCCTGGCAATGAGCAGTTCTTC. The full variable domain, with the rest looked up from reference TRBV2 and TRBJ2-1, is EPEVTQTPSHQVTQMGQEVILRCVPISNHLYFYWYRQILGQKVEFLVSFYNNEISEKSEIFDDQFSVERPDGSNFTLKIRSTKLEDSAMYFCASSFRTPGNEQFFGPGTRLTVL.

In its sample, this clonotype was seen a few times. The chain carries TRBV19 and TRBJ2-2; 8 nucleotides match TRBD1. This CDR3 spans 14 amino acids. V lost 8 bases and J lost 6; bases outside the gene matches: 8. Germline CDR1 reads LNHDA; CDR2 reads SQIVND (reference sequence). CDR3: CASATGVFSGELFF. The CDR3 DNA sequence: TGTGCCAGTGCGACAGGGGTATTTTCCGGGGAGCTGTTTTTT.

This clonotype was observed a handful of times. The chain joins TRBV7-2 to TRBJ1-1, with TRBD1 identical over 7 bases. V shed 0 bases, J shed 2 bases, and the junction held 3 bases outside the gene matches. The CDR3 loop spans 15 amino acids. Per the germline V gene, CDR1 is SGHTA and CDR2 is FQGNSA. The CDR3 DNA follows: TGTGCCAGCAGCTTAGCCGGGACAGTCAACACTGAAGCTTTCTTT. This encodes CASSLAGTVNTEAFF.